What follows are 9 T cell receptor beta chains derived from one specimen sequenced in a study of PD-L1 blockade in urothelial cancer. Produced via immunoSEQ multiplex PCR; TCRdb's table is partial and in-frame only. The sample lists 50,000 or so clones, about 86% occurring once. The sequencing here drew on PBMCs, taken around atezolizumab (anti-PD-L1) treatment. These receptors were collected from a man aged 55-75 years with urothelial cancer.

DNA of the CDR3: TGTGCCAGCAGCTTAGCCCGAGGAGGCCAAGCTTTCTTT. This encodes CASSLARGGQAFF. The chain links TRBV11-3 to TRBJ1-1; the D is unclear. CDR3 size: 13 residues. CDR1 and CDR2 (germline): SGHNT, YENEEA. V dropped 1 base and J dropped 9 bases, with 12 bases sitting between them.

The chain uses TRBV27 and TRBJ1-3; TRBD1 might be the D (5 bases). V lost 9 bases, J lost 4 bases, and 16 bases lay in between. Germline assignment: CDR1 MNHEY and CDR2 SMNVEV (reference sequence). The CDR3 is 14 amino acids. CDR3 bases: TGTGCCAGGAGCAGGGTTGTCGGCGGAAACACCATATATTTT. It is translated as CARSRVVGGNTIYF.

The chain is built from TRBV9 and TRBJ1-5; D gene ambiguous. The CDR3 consists of 14 residues. V lost 4 bases to trimming and J lost 0 bases, with 8 bases between them. Germline V gene sequence: CDR1 SGDLS, CDR2 YYNGEE. The CDR3 nucleotides read TGTGCCAGCAGCCCCGGGTCTAGCAATCAGCCCCAGCATTTT. Encoded protein: CASSPGSSNQPQHF.

J is TRBJ2-7 and V is TRBV18, with TRBD1 matching over 8 bases. The CDR3 has 17 amino acids. Trimming removed 3 bases from V and 0 bases from J; junction bases left unmatched: 10. Germline CDR1 is KGHSH and CDR2 is LQKENI. CDR3: CASSPRQGALSSYEQYF. CDR3 in DNA: TGTGCCAGCTCACCCCGGCAGGGGGCCCTCAGCTCCTACGAGCAGTACTTC. Based on the CDR3 plus reference TRBV18 and TRBJ2-7, the full variable domain is NAGVMQNPRHLVRRRGQEARLRCSPMKGHSHVYWYRQLPEEGLKFMVYLQKENIIDESGMPKERFSAEFPKEGPSILRIQQVVRGDSAAYFCASSPRQGALSSYEQYFGPGTRLTVT.

This clone is a singleton in its sample. The rearrangement links TRBV27 to TRBJ2-1; TRBD2 agrees at 9 bases. The V gene's germline CDR1 is MNHEY and CDR2 SMNVEV (reference sequence). The CDR3 covers 16 residues. V was clipped by 5 bases and J by 5 bases; unmatched bases: 10. The CDR3 DNA sequence: TGTGCCAGCAGTCCACTAGCGGGCAGGAGGCACAATGAGCAGTTCTTC. Protein: CASSPLAGRRHNEQFF.

Here the CDR3 DNA reads TGCGCCAGCAGCCGTACTAGCCCAACACTCATAGACAAAGATACGCAGTATTTT. Its protein is CASSRTSPTLIDKDTQYF. The chain joins TRBV4-3 to TRBJ2-3; D perhaps matches TRBD2 (6 bases). CDR1 and CDR2 from the germline V gene are LGHNA and YSLEER. V was pared by 4 bases and J by 5 bases, with 25 bases between. This CDR3 is built from 18 residues.

This clone was seen only once. The V and J genes are TRBV18 and TRBJ2-3; 9 bases align to TRBD1. The V segment lost 3 bases and the J segment 1 base; nucleotides outside the gene matches: 2. The CDR3 loop spans 15 amino acids. Germline loops: CDR1 KGHSH, CDR2 LQKENI. The CDR3 sequence: CASSPGQGGTDTQYF. In DNA form, the CDR3 reads TGTGCCAGCTCACCGGGACAGGGAGGCACAGATACGCAGTATTTT. Full variable domain (outside the CDR3, taken from reference TRBV18 and TRBJ2-3): NAGVMQNPRHLVRRRGQEARLRCSPMKGHSHVYWYRQLPEEGLKFMVYLQKENIIDESGMPKERFSAEFPKEGPSILRIQQVVRGDSAAYFCASSPGQGGTDTQYFGPGTRLTVL.

The chain recombines TRBV18 with TRBJ1-4, with D perhaps matching TRBD1 (5 bases). CDR3 length: 13 residues. With 0 bases removed from V and 8 bases from J, the gap between germline ends came to 7 bases. The germline CDR1 and CDR2 sequences are KGHSH and LQKENI. CDR3 nucleotides: TGTGCCAGCTCACCACCGACAGTGGAAAAACTGTTTTTT. Its protein product is CASSPPTVEKLFF. Using reference TRBV18 and TRBJ1-4 for the parts outside the CDR3, the full variable domain is NAGVMQNPRHLVRRRGQEARLRCSPMKGHSHVYWYRQLPEEGLKFMVYLQKENIIDESGMPKERFSAEFPKEGPSILRIQQVVRGDSAAYFCASSPPTVEKLFFGSGTQLSVL.

J is TRBJ2-1 and V is TRBV5-1, with 7 bases identical to TRBD1. J lost 0 bases, V lost 4 bases, and 7 bases had no gene match. Germline V gene sequence: CDR1 SGHRS, CDR2 YFSETQ. The CDR3 covers 16 residues. CDR3 DNA: TGCGCCAGCAGCCCGGGACAGCAAAGCTCCTACAATGAGCAGTTCTTC. It specifies CASSPGQQSSYNEQFF.